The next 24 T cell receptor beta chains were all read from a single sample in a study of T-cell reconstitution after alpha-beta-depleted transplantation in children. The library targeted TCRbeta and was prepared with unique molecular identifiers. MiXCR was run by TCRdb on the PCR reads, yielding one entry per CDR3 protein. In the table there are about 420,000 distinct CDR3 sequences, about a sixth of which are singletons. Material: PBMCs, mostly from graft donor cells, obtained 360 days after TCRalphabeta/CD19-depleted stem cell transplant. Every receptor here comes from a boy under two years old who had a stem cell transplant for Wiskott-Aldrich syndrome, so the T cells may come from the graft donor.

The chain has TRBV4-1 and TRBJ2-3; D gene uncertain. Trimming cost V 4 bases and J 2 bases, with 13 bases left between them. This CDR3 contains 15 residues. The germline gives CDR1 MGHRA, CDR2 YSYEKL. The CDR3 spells CASSRFVAPTDTQYF. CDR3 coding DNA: TGCGCCAGCAGCCGATTCGTAGCCCCCACAGATACGCAGTATTTT.

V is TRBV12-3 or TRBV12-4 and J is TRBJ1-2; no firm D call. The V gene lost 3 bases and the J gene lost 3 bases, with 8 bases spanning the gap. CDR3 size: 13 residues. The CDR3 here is CASSFRSDYGYTF. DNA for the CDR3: TGTGCCAGCAGTTTTAGGTCTGACTATGGCTACACCTTC.

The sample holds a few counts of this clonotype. The CDR3, as DNA: TGTGCCAGCAGCTTTAGTGCCTCCTACGAGCAGTACTTC. Translation gives CASSFSASYEQYF. The gene calls are TRBV7-8 and TRBJ2-7; D gene uncertain. CDR3 length: 13 residues. V was cut by 3 bases and J by 0 bases, with 6 bases left in between. Germline CDR1 is SGHVS and CDR2 is FQNEAQ.

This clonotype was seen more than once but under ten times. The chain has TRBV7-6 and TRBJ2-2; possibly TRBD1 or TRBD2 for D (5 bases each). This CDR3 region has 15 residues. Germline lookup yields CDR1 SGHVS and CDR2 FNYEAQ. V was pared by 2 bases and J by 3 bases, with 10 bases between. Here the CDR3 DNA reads TGTGCCAGCAGCTTAATGGGGGAGTACACCGGGGAGCTGTTTTTT. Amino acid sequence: CASSLMGEYTGELFF.

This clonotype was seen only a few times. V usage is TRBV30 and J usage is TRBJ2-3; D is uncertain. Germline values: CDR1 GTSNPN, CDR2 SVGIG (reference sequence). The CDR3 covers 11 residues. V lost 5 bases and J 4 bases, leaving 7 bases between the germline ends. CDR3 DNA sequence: TGTGCCTGGTTCGTGGCAGATACGCAGTATTTT. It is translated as CAWFVADTQYF.

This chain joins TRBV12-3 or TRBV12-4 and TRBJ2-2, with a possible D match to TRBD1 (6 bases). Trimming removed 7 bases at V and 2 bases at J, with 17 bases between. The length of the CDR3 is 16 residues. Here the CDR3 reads CASTLGHRINTGELFF. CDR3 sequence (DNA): TGTGCCAGCACCCTGGGACACCGAATAAACACCGGGGAGCTGTTTTTT.

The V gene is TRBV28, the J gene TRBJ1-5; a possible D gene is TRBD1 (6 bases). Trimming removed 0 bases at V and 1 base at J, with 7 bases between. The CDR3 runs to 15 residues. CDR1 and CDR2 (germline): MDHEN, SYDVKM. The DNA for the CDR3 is TGTGCCAGCAGTTTATGGGGGGCAAGCAATCAGCCCCAGCATTTT. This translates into CASSLWGASNQPQHF.

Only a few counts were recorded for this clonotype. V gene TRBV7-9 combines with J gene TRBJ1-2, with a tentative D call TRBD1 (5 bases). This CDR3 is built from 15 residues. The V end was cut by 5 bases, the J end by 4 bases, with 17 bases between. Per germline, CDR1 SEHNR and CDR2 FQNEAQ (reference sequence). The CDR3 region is CASSDGSGTVYGYTF. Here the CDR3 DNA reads TGTGCCAGCAGCGACGGCTCCGGGACGGTCTATGGCTACACCTTC.

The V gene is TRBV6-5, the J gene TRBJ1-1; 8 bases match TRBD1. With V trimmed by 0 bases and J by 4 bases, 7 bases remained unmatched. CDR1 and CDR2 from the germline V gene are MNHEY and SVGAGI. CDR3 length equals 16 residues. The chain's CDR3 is CASSYSRGRGITEAFF. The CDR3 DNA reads TGTGCCAGCAGTTACTCCAGGGGGCGAGGGATCACTGAAGCTTTCTTT.

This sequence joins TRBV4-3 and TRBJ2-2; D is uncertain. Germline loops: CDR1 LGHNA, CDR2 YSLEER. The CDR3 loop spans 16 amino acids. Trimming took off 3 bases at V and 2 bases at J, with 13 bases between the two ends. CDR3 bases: TGCGCCAGCAGCCATCGACGGATTTTTAACACCGGGGAGCTGTTTTTT. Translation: CASSHRRIFNTGELFF.

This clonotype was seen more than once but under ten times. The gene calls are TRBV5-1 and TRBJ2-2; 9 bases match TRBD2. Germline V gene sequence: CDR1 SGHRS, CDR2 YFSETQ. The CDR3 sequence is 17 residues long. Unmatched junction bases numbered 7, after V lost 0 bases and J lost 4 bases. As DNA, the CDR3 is TGCGCCAGCAGCTTGGTAGCGGGAGACGGGAGCACCGGGGAGCTGTTTTTT. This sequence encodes CASSLVAGDGSTGELFF.

The CDR3: CASSYMRPSTQYF. The DNA for the CDR3 is TGTGCCAGCAGTTACATGAGACCCTCTACGCAGTATTTT. The rearrangement uses TRBV6-2 or TRBV6-3 and TRBJ2-3; D remains unclear. V gave up 2 bases and J gave up 8 bases, with 11 bases separating them. The CDR3 totals 13 residues. Germline V gene sequence: CDR1 MNHEY, CDR2 SVGEGT.

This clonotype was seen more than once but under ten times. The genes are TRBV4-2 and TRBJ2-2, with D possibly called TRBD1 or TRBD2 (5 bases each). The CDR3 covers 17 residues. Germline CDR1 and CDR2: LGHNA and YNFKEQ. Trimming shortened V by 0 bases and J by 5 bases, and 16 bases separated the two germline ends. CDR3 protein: CASSQETFRGRTGELFF. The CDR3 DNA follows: TGTGCCAGCAGCCAAGAAACTTTTCGGGGCAGAACCGGGGAGCTGTTTTTT.

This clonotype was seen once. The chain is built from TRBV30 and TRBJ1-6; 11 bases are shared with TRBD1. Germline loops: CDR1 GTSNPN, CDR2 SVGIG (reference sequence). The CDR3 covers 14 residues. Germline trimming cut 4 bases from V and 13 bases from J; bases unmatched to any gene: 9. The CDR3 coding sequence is TGTGCCTGGACTCCGGACAGGGGGCTGGTGCCCCTCCACTTT. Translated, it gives CAWTPDRGLVPLHF. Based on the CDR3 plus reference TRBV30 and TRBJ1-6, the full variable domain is SQTIHQWPATLVQPVGSPLSLECTVEGTSNPNLYWYRQAAGRGLQLLFYSVGIGQISSEVPQNLSASRPQDRQFILSSKKLLLSDSGFYLCAWTPDRGLVPLHFGNGTRLTVT.

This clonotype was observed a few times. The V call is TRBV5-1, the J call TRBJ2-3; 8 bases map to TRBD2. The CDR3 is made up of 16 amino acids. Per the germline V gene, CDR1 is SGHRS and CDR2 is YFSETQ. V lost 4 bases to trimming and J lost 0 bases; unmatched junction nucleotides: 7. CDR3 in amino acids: CASSEGGGPSTDTQYF. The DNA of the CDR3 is TGCGCCAGCAGCGAGGGCGGGGGGCCGAGCACAGATACGCAGTATTTT.

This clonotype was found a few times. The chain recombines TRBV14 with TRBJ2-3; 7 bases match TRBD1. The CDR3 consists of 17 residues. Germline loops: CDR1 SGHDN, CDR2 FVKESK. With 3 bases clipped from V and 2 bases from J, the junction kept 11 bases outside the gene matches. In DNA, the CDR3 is TGTGCCAGCAGCCAGAAGAGACAGGGCACTATCACAGATACGCAGTATTTT. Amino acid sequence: CASSQKRQGTITDTQYF. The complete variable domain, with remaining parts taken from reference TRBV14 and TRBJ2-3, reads EAGVTQFPSHSVIEKGQTVTLRCDPISGHDNLYWYRRVMGKEIKFLLHFVKESKQDESGMPNNRFLAERTGGTYSTLKVQPAELEDSGVYFCASSQKRQGTITDTQYFGPGTRLTVL.

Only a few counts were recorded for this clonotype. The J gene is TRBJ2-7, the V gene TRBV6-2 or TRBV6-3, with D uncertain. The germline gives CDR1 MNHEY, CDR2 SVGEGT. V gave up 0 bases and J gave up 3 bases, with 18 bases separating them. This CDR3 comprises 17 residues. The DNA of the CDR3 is TGTGCCAGCAGTTACTCGAATTTATTTGGCTGGGGCTACGAGCAGTACTTC. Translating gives CASSYSNLFGWGYEQYF.

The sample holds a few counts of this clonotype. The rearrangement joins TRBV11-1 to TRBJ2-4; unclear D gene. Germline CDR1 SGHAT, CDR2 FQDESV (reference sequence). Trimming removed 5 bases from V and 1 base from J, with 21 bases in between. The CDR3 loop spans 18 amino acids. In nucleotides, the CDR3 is TGTGCCAGCAGCCCACCGTTGGGTCGCCTAAGGGCCAAAAACATTCAGTACTTC. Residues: CASSPPLGRLRAKNIQYF.

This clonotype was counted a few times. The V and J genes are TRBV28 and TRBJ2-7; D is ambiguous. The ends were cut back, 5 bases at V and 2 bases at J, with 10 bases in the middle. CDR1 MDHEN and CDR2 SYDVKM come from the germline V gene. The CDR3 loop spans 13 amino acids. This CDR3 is CASSPYVPYEQYF. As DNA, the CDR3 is TGTGCCAGCAGTCCCTACGTCCCCTACGAGCAGTACTTC. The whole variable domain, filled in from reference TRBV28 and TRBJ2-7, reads DVKVTQSSRYLVKRTGEKVFLECVQDMDHENMFWYRQDPGLGLRLIYFSYDVKMKEKGDIPEGYSVSREKKERFSLILESASTNQTSMYLCASSPYVPYEQYFGPGTRLTVT.

The CDR3 nucleotides are TGTGCCAGCAGCGTAACGGCAGCCTCCTACGAGCAGTACTTC. Protein product: CASSVTAASYEQYF. The V gene is TRBV9, the J gene TRBJ2-7; no clear D gene. Trimming pared 1 base from V and 0 bases from J, leaving 8 bases between. The CDR3 spans 14 residues. Germline lookup yields CDR1 SGDLS and CDR2 YYNGEE.

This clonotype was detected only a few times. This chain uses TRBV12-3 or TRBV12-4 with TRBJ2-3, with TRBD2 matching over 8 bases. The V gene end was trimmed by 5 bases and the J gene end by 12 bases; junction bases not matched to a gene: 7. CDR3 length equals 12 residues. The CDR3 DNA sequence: TGTGCCAGCAGTATAGGAAGCGGGAGTCAGTATTTT. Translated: CASSIGSGSQYF.

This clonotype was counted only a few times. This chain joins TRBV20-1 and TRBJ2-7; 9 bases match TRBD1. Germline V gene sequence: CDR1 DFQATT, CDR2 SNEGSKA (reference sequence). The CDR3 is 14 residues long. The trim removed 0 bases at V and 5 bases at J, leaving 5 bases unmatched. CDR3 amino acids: CSARDRDRVDEQYF. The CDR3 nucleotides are TGCAGTGCTAGAGATCGGGACAGGGTAGACGAGCAGTACTTC.

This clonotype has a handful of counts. The CDR3 DNA is TGCAGTGCTTTACTAGCGATAACACCCGGGGAGCTGTTTTTT. Amino acid sequence: CSALLAITPGELFF. The chain joins TRBV20-1 to TRBJ2-2; 7 bases agree with TRBD2. V lost 5 bases, J lost 6 bases, and 9 bases stayed unmatched. The germline V gene has CDR1 DFQATT and CDR2 SNEGSKA (reference sequence). This CDR3 comprises 14 residues.

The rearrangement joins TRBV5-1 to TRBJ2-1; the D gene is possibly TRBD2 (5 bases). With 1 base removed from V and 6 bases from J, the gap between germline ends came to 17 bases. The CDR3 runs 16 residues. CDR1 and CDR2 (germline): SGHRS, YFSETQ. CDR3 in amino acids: CASSLLAPGISNEQFF. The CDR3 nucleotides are TGCGCCAGCAGCTTGTTGGCGCCCGGGATTTCCAATGAGCAGTTCTTC.